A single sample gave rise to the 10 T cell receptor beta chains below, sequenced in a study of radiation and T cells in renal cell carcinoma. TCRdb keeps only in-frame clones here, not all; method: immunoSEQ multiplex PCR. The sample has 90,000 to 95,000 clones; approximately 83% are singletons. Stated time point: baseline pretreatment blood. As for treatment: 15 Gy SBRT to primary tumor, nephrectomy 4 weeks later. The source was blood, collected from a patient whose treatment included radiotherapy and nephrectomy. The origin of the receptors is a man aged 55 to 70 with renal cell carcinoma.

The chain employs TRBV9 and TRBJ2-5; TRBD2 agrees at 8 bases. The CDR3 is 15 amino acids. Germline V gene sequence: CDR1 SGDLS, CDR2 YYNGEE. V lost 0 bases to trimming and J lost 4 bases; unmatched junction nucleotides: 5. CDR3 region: CASSVGGAGVETQYF. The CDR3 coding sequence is TGTGCCAGCAGCGTAGGGGGAGCGGGAGTAGAGACCCAGTACTTC.

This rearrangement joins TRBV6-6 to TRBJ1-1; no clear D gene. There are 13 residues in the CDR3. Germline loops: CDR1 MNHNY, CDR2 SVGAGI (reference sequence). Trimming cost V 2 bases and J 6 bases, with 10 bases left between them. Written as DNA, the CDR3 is TGTGCCAGCAGTTACGGGGTTTCGGCTGAAGCTTTCTTT. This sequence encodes CASSYGVSAEAFF.

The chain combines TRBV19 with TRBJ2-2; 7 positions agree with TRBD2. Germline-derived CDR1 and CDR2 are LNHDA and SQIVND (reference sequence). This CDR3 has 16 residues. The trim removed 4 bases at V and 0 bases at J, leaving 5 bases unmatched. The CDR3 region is CASSNLAVTNTGELFF. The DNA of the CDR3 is TGTGCCAGTAGTAACCTAGCGGTTACGAACACCGGGGAGCTGTTTTTT.

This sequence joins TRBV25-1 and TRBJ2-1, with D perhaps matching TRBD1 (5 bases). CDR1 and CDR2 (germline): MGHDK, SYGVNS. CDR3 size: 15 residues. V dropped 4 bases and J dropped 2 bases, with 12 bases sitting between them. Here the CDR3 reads CASSADDSPYNEQFF. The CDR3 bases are TGTGCCAGCAGTGCAGACGACAGCCCCTACAATGAGCAGTTCTTC.

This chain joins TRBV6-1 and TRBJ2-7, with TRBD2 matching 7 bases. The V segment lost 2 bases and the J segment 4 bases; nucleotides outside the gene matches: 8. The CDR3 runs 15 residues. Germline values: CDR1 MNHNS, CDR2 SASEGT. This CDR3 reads CASSELGGIAYEQYF. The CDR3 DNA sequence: TGTGCCAGCAGTGAACTGGGGGGGATAGCGTACGAGCAGTACTTC.

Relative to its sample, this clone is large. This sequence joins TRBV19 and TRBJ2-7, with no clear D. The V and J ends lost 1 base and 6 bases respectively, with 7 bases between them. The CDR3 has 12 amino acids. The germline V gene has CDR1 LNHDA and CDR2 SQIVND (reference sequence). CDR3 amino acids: CASSIGWGEQYF. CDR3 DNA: TGTGCCAGTAGTATAGGTTGGGGCGAGCAGTACTTC.

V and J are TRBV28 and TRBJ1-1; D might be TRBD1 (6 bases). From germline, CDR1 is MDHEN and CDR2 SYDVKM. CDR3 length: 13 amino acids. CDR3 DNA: TGTGTCACAGTGGACAGCAAGAACACTGAAGCTTTCTTT. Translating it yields CVTVDSKNTEAFF.

The CDR3: CASSLAGGELFF. CDR3 bases: TGTGCCAGCAGCTTAGCAGGCGGGGAGCTGTTTTTT. The J gene is TRBJ2-2, the V gene TRBV7-9, with D unresolved. This CDR3 comprises 12 residues. Per the germline V gene, CDR1 is SEHNR and CDR2 is FQNEAQ (reference sequence). Trimming left V 0 bases short and J 7 bases short, with 3 bases between.

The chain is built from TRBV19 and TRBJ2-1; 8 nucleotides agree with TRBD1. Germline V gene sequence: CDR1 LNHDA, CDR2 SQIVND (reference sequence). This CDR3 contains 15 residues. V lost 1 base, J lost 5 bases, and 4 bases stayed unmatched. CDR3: CASSIGRTGNNEQFF. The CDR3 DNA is TGTGCCAGTAGTATAGGTAGGACAGGGAACAATGAGCAGTTCTTC. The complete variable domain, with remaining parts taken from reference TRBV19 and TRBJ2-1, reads DGGITQSPKYLFRKEGQNVTLSCEQNLNHDAMYWYRQDPGQGLRLIYYSQIVNDFQKGDIAEGYSVSREKKESFPLTVTSAQKNPTAFYLCASSIGRTGNNEQFFGPGTRLTVL.

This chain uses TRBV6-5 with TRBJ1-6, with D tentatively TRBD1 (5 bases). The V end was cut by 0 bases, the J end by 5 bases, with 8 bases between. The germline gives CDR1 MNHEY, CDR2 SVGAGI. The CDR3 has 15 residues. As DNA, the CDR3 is TGTGCCAGCAGTTACTCAGGGGTAAATAATTCACCCCTCCACTTT. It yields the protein CASSYSGVNNSPLHF.